The 13 T cell receptor beta chains in this list originate from one sample, sequenced in a study of T cell repertoires in cytomegalovirus infection. TCRdb passed the reads through MiXCR, listing each CDR3 protein once. This sample has roughly 110,000 distinct CDR3 sequences; more than 30% occur once, and the top ten carry around two fifths. No antigen is known for these receptors. Sequenced here: CD8+ T cells from cultured PBMCs, sampled from culture after CMV antigen stimulation. These receptors originate from a human donor in good health (CMV status not recorded). Some clones in this sample may be carry-over from other donors' samples.

The chain is built from TRBV5-5 and TRBJ1-1; 12 bases are shared with TRBD1. Germline-derived CDR1 and CDR2 are SGHKS and YYEKEE (reference sequence). CDR3 length equals 13 residues. The trim removed 4 bases at V and 6 bases at J, leaving 1 base unmatched. The CDR3 DNA reads as TGTGCCAGCAGCGGGGACAGGGGGCCTGAAGCTTTCTTT. Translation: CASSGDRGPEAFF.

CDR3 region: CASSGGQPYEQYF. The DNA of the CDR3 is TGCGCCAGCAGCGGGGGACAGCCTTACGAGCAGTACTTC. The gene calls are TRBV5-1 and TRBJ2-7, with 7 positions matching TRBD1. V lost 4 bases, J lost 4 bases, and 5 bases stayed unmatched. The CDR3 totals 13 residues. Germline CDR1 and CDR2: SGHRS and YFSETQ.

This clonotype was seen a handful of times. J is TRBJ2-3 and V is TRBV27; D could derive from TRBD1 or TRBD2 (6 bases each). CDR3 length equals 14 residues. The germline CDR1 and CDR2 sequences are MNHEY and SMNVEV (reference sequence). V lost 8 bases and J 5 bases, leaving 17 bases between the germline ends. CDR3: CASYGGAGEDTQYF. The CDR3 DNA reads as TGTGCCAGCTACGGGGGCGCCGGTGAAGATACGCAGTATTTT.

V is TRBV7-6 and J is TRBJ2-7, with 9 bases lining up with TRBD2. The CDR3 spans 16 residues. V was clipped by 4 bases and J by 3 bases; unmatched bases: 10. Germline values: CDR1 SGHVS, CDR2 FNYEAQ. The CDR3 region is CASSSGYAGGLYEQYF. In nucleotides, the CDR3 is TGTGCCAGCAGCTCCGGTTACGCGGGGGGGCTCTACGAGCAGTACTTC.

This clonotype was counted a few times. V is TRBV6-6 and J is TRBJ2-7, with 7 bases lining up with TRBD1. Per germline, CDR1 MNHNY and CDR2 SVGAGI (reference sequence). With V trimmed by 5 bases and J by 4 bases, 11 bases remained unmatched. There are 15 residues in the CDR3. CDR3 bases: TGTGCCAGCAGTCTCTCCCGACAGGGCCCTTACGAGCAGTACTTC. Protein product: CASSLSRQGPYEQYF.

This clonotype has a single count. J is TRBJ1-2 and V is TRBV5-4; no definite D call. The CDR3 runs 15 residues. Trimming cost V 7 bases and J 8 bases, with 24 bases left between them. The germline CDR1 and CDR2 sequences are SGHNT and YYREEE (reference sequence). CDR3 DNA: TGTGCCAGCGTTCCCACTCCGCTCGGACTCGAGGGCTACACCTTC. It translates to CASVPTPLGLEGYTF.

CDR3 in amino acids: CASRTEGGTEAFF. Written as DNA, the CDR3 is TGTGCCAGCAGAACCGAGGGCGGCACTGAAGCTTTCTTT. The chain joins TRBV7-9 to TRBJ1-1, with D uncertain. The V and J ends lost 6 bases and 4 bases respectively, with 12 bases between them. In germline, CDR1 is SEHNR, CDR2 FQNEAQ (reference sequence). The CDR3 extends over 13 amino acids.

The chain carries TRBV19 and TRBJ2-3; tentatively, D is TRBD2 (6 bases). The CDR3 consists of 15 residues. Germline lookup yields CDR1 LNHDA and CDR2 SQIVND (reference sequence). V lost 5 bases and J 2 bases, leaving 14 bases between the germline ends. CDR3 sequence (DNA): TGTGCCAGTAGTCTGGCGGGACGCCTCACAGATACGCAGTATTTT. It is translated as CASSLAGRLTDTQYF. The whole variable domain, filled in from reference TRBV19 and TRBJ2-3, reads DGGITQSPKYLFRKEGQNVTLSCEQNLNHDAMYWYRQDPGQGLRLIYYSQIVNDFQKGDIAEGYSVSREKKESFPLTVTSAQKNPTAFYLCASSLAGRLTDTQYFGPGTRLTVL.

The V gene is TRBV7-9, the J gene TRBJ2-2; D gene unclear. V gave up 3 bases and J gave up 0 bases, with 11 bases separating them. The CDR3 runs to 16 residues. Germline V gene data show CDR1 as SEHNR and CDR2 as FQNEAQ (reference sequence). CDR3 DNA sequence: TGTGCCAGCAGCTTCCTATGGAGCGCGAACACCGGGGAGCTGTTTTTT. It translates to CASSFLWSANTGELFF.

This clonotype has a count of ten or more. This rearrangement joins TRBV12-3 or TRBV12-4 to TRBJ2-7; the D gene is possibly TRBD1 (6 bases). CDR3 length: 15 residues. Trimming left V 1 base short and J 2 bases short, with 12 bases between. CDR3 protein: CASSLEPGAPYEQYF. In DNA form, the CDR3 reads TGTGCCAGCAGTTTAGAGCCAGGGGCCCCCTACGAGCAGTACTTC.

This clonotype was detected only a few times. The chain combines TRBV11-2 with TRBJ2-1, with D maybe TRBD1 (5 bases). Trimming took 2 bases from V and 4 from J, leaving 24 bases between them. The CDR3 sequence is 19 residues long. Germline CDR1 reads SGHAT; CDR2 reads FQNNGV. CDR3 DNA sequence: TGTGCCAGCAGCTTAACGAACACAAGCCCCGGTAGGGGTTACAATGAGCAGTTCTTC. Translation: CASSLTNTSPGRGYNEQFF.

This clonotype appeared a few times. The rearrangement links TRBV20-1 to TRBJ2-2; 8 positions agree with TRBD2. The V gene's germline CDR1 is DFQATT and CDR2 SNEGSKA (reference sequence). Trimming at V came to 0 bases and at J to 0 bases, leaving 12 bases not matched to a gene. This CDR3 has 19 residues. The CDR3 protein is CSARDPKVSGGPNTGELFF. The CDR3 bases are TGCAGTGCTAGAGATCCAAAGGTTTCGGGGGGGCCGAACACCGGGGAGCTGTTTTTT.

The table lists this clonotype with many counts. This chain joins TRBV12-3 or TRBV12-4 and TRBJ2-3; 11 bases line up with TRBD2. The ends lost 3 bases at V and 4 bases at J; junction bases unmatched: 12. This CDR3 comprises 18 residues. The DNA for the CDR3 is TGTGCCAGCAGTTTTAGGGCTAGCGGGGGGTACTACGCAGATACGCAGTATTTT. Translation: CASSFRASGGYYADTQYF.